Each of the 3 T cell receptor beta chains below was sequenced from the same sample in a study of T cell changes during pregnancy in multiple sclerosis (dated by TCRdb to about 2019). The protocol used for the library was the immunoSEQ multiplex PCR assay. This immuneACCESS table, as held by TCRdb, lists in-frame sequences with V and J called but not all clones. Of the missing ones, under half trace to an unresolved V gene in checked studies; the others have no known cause. Present in this sample are some 99,000 clones, approximately 93% of which were seen just once. The ten largest make up 0.99% of the sample. This specimen was peripheral blood, taken after pregnancy. These TCRs come from a female donor with multiple sclerosis, enrolled in a pregnancy study.

V is TRBV5-1 and J is TRBJ1-4; no reliable D call. The germline V gene encodes CDR1 SGHRS and CDR2 YFSETQ. The V gene lost 4 bases and the J gene lost 12 bases, with 10 bases spanning the gap. The CDR3 runs 11 residues. The CDR3 loop is CASSPGGELFF. The CDR3 nucleotides read TGCGCCAGCAGCCCGGGAGGAGAACTGTTTTTT.

The chain joins TRBV7-5 to TRBJ2-3; TRBD2 is taken as the D call from the table, unchecked against the DNA. TRBV7-5 has pseudogene status. This CDR3 contains 17 residues. The CDR3 here is CVRSLSQGREETDTQYF. The CDR3 DNA reads TGTGTCAGAAGCTTATCCCAGGGGCGGGAGGAGACAGATACGCAGTATTTT.

This clone has only a few counts. The chain recombines TRBV15 with TRBJ2-1, with 7 bases identical to TRBD2. Trimming at V came to 0 bases and at J to 4 bases, leaving 3 bases not matched to a gene. The CDR3 runs to 15 residues. CDR1 and CDR2 from the germline V gene are LNHNV and YYDKDF (reference sequence). CDR3 coding DNA: TGTGCCACCAGCAGAGATGCGGGAGTTTACAATGAGCAGTTCTTC. This sequence encodes CATSRDAGVYNEQFF.